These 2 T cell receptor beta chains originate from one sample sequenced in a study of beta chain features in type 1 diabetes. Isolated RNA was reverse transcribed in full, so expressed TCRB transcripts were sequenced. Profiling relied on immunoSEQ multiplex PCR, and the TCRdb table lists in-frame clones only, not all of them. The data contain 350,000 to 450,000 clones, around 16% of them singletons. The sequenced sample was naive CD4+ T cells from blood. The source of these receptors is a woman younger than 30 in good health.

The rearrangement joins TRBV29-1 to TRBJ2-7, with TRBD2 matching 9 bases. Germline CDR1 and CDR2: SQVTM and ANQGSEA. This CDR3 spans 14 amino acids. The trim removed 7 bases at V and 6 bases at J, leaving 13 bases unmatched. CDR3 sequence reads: CSAGVQAGGVEQYF. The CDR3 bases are TGCAGCGCTGGGGTGCAGGCGGGAGGGGTCGAGCAGTACTTC.

Here the CDR3 reads CASSLDRLNNEQFF. The CDR3 region has the DNA TGTGCCAGCAGCTTGGATAGACTTAACAATGAGCAGTTCTTC. The chain has TRBV5-4 and TRBJ2-1; the D is unclear. V lost 0 bases, J lost 5 bases, and 9 bases lay in between. In germline, CDR1 is SGHNT, CDR2 YYREEE (reference sequence). CDR3 length equals 14 residues.